This T cell receptor beta chain appears in the sequencing data of a study of T cell responses to AZD1222 COVID-19 vaccine. General observations from the study: Spike as a whole was targeted by vaccine-associated CD4 TCRs, dominant at 160-218 and 743-854. The donor group comprised mostly white British people and more females; the analysis possibly underestimated clonal diversity. No repertoire was sampled before or during the peak T cell response, only after it. Among AZD1222 vaccinees, only six were seropositive at baseline.

Comment on this clone: Antigen unknown.

Repertoires were generated with immunoSEQ multiplex PCR, while TCRdb's copy carries only in-frame clones and drops some. The sample consists of around 150,000 clones, 90% to 95% of them appearing once. After removal of 0 bases from V and 5 bases from J, the junction contained 3 bases not matched to a gene. The CDR3 contains 15 residues. CDR1 and CDR2 from the germline V gene are SGHNT and YENEEA. The sequence was collected from an adult in good health. V and J are TRBV11-3 and TRBJ2-1; the match to TRBD2 covers 8 bases. Sequenced material: peripheral blood, taken on day 0 of AZD1222 vaccination. The chain's CDR3 is CASSLEGLVHNEQFF. The CDR3 nucleotides are TGTGCCAGCAGCTTAGAGGGACTAGTTCACAATGAGCAGTTCTTC. The full variable domain, rest sourced from reference TRBV11-3 and TRBJ2-1, is EAGVVQSPRYKIIEKKQPVAFWCNPISGHNTLYWYLQNLGQGPELLIRYENEEAVDDSQLPKDRFSAERLKGVDSTLKIQPAELGDSAVYLCASSLEGLVHNEQFFGPGTRLTVL.